The next 23 T cell receptor beta chains were all read from a single sample in a study of cytomegalovirus exposure and HLA in healthy donors. PCR primers comprised 60 Vbeta and 13 Jbeta primers. TCRdb keeps only in-frame clones here, not all; method: immunoSEQ multiplex PCR. The sample has around 200,000 clones, over 60% seen once. The sample comprised PBMCs. These receptor sequences come from a male donor in good health and CMV-seronegative.

J is TRBJ2-7 and V is TRBV6-5; D remains unclear. CDR3 length: 15 residues. Trimming cost V 0 bases and J 0 bases, with 9 bases left between them. Per germline, CDR1 MNHEY and CDR2 SVGAGI. This CDR3 reads CASSYSPSSSYEQYF. The CDR3 DNA reads as TGTGCCAGCAGTTACTCTCCGAGTAGCTCCTACGAGCAGTACTTC.

This clone was seen once. The CDR3 bases are TGTGCCAGCAGTGACGCGACCGGGGGGGCCGATGAGCAGTTCTTC. It yields the protein CASSDATGGADEQFF. The chain recombines TRBV2 with TRBJ2-1, with 8 bases lining up with TRBD2. CDR3 length: 15 amino acids. J gave up 8 bases and V 3 bases, and 9 bases lay outside the gene matches. Per the germline V gene, CDR1 is SNHLY and CDR2 is FYNNEI.

The chain is built from TRBV9 and TRBJ2-7; 7 bases are shared with TRBD2. The CDR3 sequence is 15 residues long. The V and J ends lost 4 bases and 0 bases, in that order; junction bases with no gene match: 7. Germline loops: CDR1 SGDLS, CDR2 YYNGEE. The CDR3: CASSSGTMGSYEQYF. CDR3 sequence (DNA): TGTGCCAGCAGCTCCGGGACTATGGGCTCCTACGAGCAGTACTTC.

The chain is built from TRBV7-2 and TRBJ2-5; TRBD1 agrees at 7 bases. CDR3 length equals 15 residues. The germline V gene has CDR1 SGHTA and CDR2 FQGNSA. V lost 5 bases to trimming and J lost 4 bases; unmatched junction nucleotides: 10. CDR3 bases: TGTGCCAGCAGCCGCCAGGACAGGTTGGGAGAGACCCAGTACTTC. Protein product: CASSRQDRLGETQYF.

This sequence joins TRBV7-2 and TRBJ2-1; D ambiguous. Germline lookup yields CDR1 SGHTA and CDR2 FQGNSA. V lost 1 base and J lost 5, with 15 bases in between. This CDR3 has 16 residues. The CDR3 DNA is TGTGCCAGCAGCTTAGGTTCTAGTCGGGTCGACAATGAGCAGTTCTTC. Translation: CASSLGSSRVDNEQFF.

This sequence joins TRBV6-6 and TRBJ1-1; 9 nucleotides match TRBD1. J gave up 1 base and V 5 bases, and 5 bases lay outside the gene matches. The length of the CDR3 is 15 residues. The V gene's germline CDR1 is MNHNY and CDR2 SVGAGI (reference sequence). Written as DNA, the CDR3 is TGTGCCAGCAGTCAGACAGGGGGTAGGAACACTGAAGCTTTCTTT. It encodes CASSQTGGRNTEAFF.

The chain combines TRBV7-2 with TRBJ2-5, with 10 bases lining up with TRBD2. The length of the CDR3 is 16 residues. V shed 3 bases and J 1 base; nucleotides not matched to a gene: 5. Germline CDR1 and CDR2: SGHTA and FQGNSA. For the CDR3, the DNA is TGTGCCAGCAGCTTGATTAGCGGGGGGACCCAAGAGACCCAGTACTTC. It encodes CASSLISGGTQETQYF.

V and J are TRBV7-9 and TRBJ1-1; TRBD1 is a possible D gene (5 bases). With 2 bases removed from V and 0 bases from J, the gap between germline ends came to 7 bases. Germline V gene sequence: CDR1 SEHNR, CDR2 FQNEAQ (reference sequence). The CDR3 contains 14 residues. This CDR3 is CASSLQGLNTEAFF. In DNA form, the CDR3 reads TGTGCCAGCAGCTTACAGGGTCTGAACACTGAAGCTTTCTTT.

This chain uses TRBV5-1 with TRBJ2-7; 12 nucleotides agree with TRBD1. CDR1 is SGHRS and CDR2 is YFSETQ in the germline V gene. The CDR3 has 16 residues. V was pared by 0 bases and J by 6 bases, with 7 bases of the junction left unmatched. The CDR3 bases are TGCGCCAGCAGCTTGGCTCCGGGACAGGGGGCGCGCGAGCAGTACTTC. It translates to CASSLAPGQGAREQYF.

The chain uses TRBV27 and TRBJ2-2; 9 positions agree with TRBD1. Unmatched junction bases numbered 8, after V lost 2 bases and J lost 4 bases. The CDR3 is made up of 17 amino acids. Germline loops: CDR1 MNHEY, CDR2 SMNVEV (reference sequence). CDR3: CASSLARTGASTGELFF. The CDR3 coding sequence is TGTGCCAGCAGTTTAGCTCGGACAGGGGCGAGCACCGGGGAGCTGTTTTTT.

The chain joins TRBV30 to TRBJ2-1, with TRBD2 matching 14 bases. The CDR3 has 16 amino acids. Germline V gives CDR1 GTSNPN, CDR2 SVGIG (reference sequence). V lost 5 bases to trimming and J lost 4 bases; unmatched junction nucleotides: 7. The CDR3 DNA follows: TGTGCCTGGGGGCACGGACTAGCGGGGGGTTACAATGAGCAGTTCTTC. This translates into CAWGHGLAGGYNEQFF.

CDR3 nucleotide sequence: TGTGCCAGCTCGCCTGCGACAGGCCTCTACGAGCAGTACTTC. Protein product: CASSPATGLYEQYF. The chain joins TRBV18 to TRBJ2-7; tentatively, D is TRBD1 (6 bases). The CDR3 contains 14 residues. Trimming left V 6 bases short and J 3 bases short, with 15 bases between. Per the germline V gene, CDR1 is KGHSH and CDR2 is LQKENI.

The chain joins TRBV29-1 to TRBJ2-7; 8 bases agree with TRBD1. Germline V gene lookup returns CDR1 SQVTM and CDR2 ANQGSEA. CDR3 length equals 14 residues. V gave up 4 bases and J gave up 5 bases; unmatched junction bases: 10. This CDR3 is CSVVIATGGNEQYF. The CDR3 nucleotides are TGCAGCGTTGTGATTGCCACAGGGGGAAACGAGCAGTACTTC.

The chain couples TRBV6-4 to TRBJ2-3, with TRBD2 matching over 8 bases. Per germline, CDR1 MRHNA and CDR2 SNTAGT. This CDR3 comprises 15 residues. With V trimmed by 4 bases and J by 1 base, 4 bases remained unmatched. Written as DNA, the CDR3 is TGTGCCAGCAGTGCTGGAGCGGGGGGCACAGATACGCAGTATTTT. Translating it yields CASSAGAGGTDTQYF.

The chain joins TRBV6-1 to TRBJ2-3, with D tentatively TRBD1 (6 bases). The CDR3 consists of 13 residues. The germline V gene has CDR1 MNHNS and CDR2 SASEGT. The germline V and J ends were trimmed by 5 bases and 5 bases, with 11 bases remaining between them. CDR3 sequence reads: CASSLQGVDTQYF. The DNA for the CDR3 is TGTGCCAGCAGTTTACAGGGTGTAGATACGCAGTATTTT.

The CDR3 DNA reads TGTGCCAGCAGCTTGTACCAGCGGGGGGGCAATGAGCAGTTCTTC. Translating gives CASSLYQRGGNEQFF. The chain joins TRBV7-3 to TRBJ2-1; the match to TRBD2 covers 10 bases. The V segment lost 3 bases and the J segment 6 bases; nucleotides outside the gene matches: 5. CDR1 and CDR2 from the germline V gene are SGHTA and FQGTGA. The CDR3 totals 15 residues.

V and J are TRBV9 and TRBJ1-2; 9 bases map to TRBD1. The germline V gene encodes CDR1 SGDLS and CDR2 YYNGEE. The CDR3 runs to 15 residues. V was clipped by 3 bases and J by 7 bases; unmatched bases: 10. CDR3 nucleotides: TGTGCCAGCAGCGCCGACAGGGGGGGATTTGGTGGCTACACCTTC. As protein: CASSADRGGFGGYTF.

This chain links TRBV28 with TRBJ2-7, with D uncertain. V lost 5 bases, J lost 3 bases, and 11 bases lay in between. The CDR3 contains 13 residues. CDR1 is MDHEN and CDR2 is SYDVKM in the germline V gene. DNA for the CDR3: TGTGCCAGCAGTCCCCGCCCGCGCTACGAGCAGTACTTC. Translating gives CASSPRPRYEQYF.

A single count supports this clone. Germline is not matched at one junction end, which may reflect a read error. The gene calls are TRBV28 and TRBJ1-4; TRBD1 is a possible D gene (5 bases). The CDR3 contains 12 residues. Germline V gives CDR1 MDHEN, CDR2 SYDVKM. CDR3 in amino acids: CASSLLGEKLFF. DNA for the CDR3: TGTGCCAGCAGTTTATTAGGGGAAAAGCTGTTTTTT.

The chain uses TRBV28 and TRBJ1-1, with 9 bases fitting TRBD1. The CDR3 runs 14 residues. V shed 8 bases and J 4 bases; nucleotides not matched to a gene: 8. CDR1 is MDHEN and CDR2 is SYDVKM in the germline V gene. CDR3 loop: CASGTGGFGTEAFF. CDR3 coding DNA: TGTGCCAGCGGTACAGGGGGCTTTGGCACTGAAGCTTTCTTT.

This clone was counted once. This CDR3 reads CASSRTGTYNEQFF. The CDR3, as DNA: TGTGCCAGCAGCCGGACTGGCACCTACAATGAGCAGTTCTTC. The chain employs TRBV14 and TRBJ2-1, with D possibly being TRBD2 (5 bases). Between the trimmed V and J ends, which lost 4 bases and 2 bases, there was a span of 9 bases. The V gene's germline CDR1 is SGHDN and CDR2 FVKESK. The CDR3 has 14 amino acids. Using reference TRBV14 and TRBJ2-1 for the parts outside the CDR3, the full variable domain is EAGVTQFPSHSVIEKGQTVTLRCDPISGHDNLYWYRRVMGKEIKFLLHFVKESKQDESGMPNNRFLAERTGGTYSTLKVQPAELEDSGVYFCASSRTGTYNEQFFGPGTRLTVL.

The chain joins TRBV27 to TRBJ1-5; 7 bases match TRBD1. Germline CDR1 and CDR2: MNHEY and SMNVEV (reference sequence). There are 18 residues in the CDR3. V lost 6 bases to trimming and J lost 5 bases; unmatched junction nucleotides: 19. CDR3 DNA: TGTGCCAGCAGCTCTACAGGGGCCGAGTTAGGGGTAGATCAGCCCCAGCATTTT. As protein: CASSSTGAELGVDQPQHF.

The chain links TRBV19 to TRBJ1-5; 9 positions match TRBD1. Germline CDR1 LNHDA, CDR2 SQIVND (reference sequence). This CDR3 comprises 15 residues. Germline trimming cut 8 bases from V and 6 bases from J; bases unmatched to any gene: 11. This CDR3 reads CASYLTGGARQPQHF. CDR3 DNA: TGTGCCAGTTACCTAACAGGGGGCGCGCGTCAGCCCCAGCATTTT.